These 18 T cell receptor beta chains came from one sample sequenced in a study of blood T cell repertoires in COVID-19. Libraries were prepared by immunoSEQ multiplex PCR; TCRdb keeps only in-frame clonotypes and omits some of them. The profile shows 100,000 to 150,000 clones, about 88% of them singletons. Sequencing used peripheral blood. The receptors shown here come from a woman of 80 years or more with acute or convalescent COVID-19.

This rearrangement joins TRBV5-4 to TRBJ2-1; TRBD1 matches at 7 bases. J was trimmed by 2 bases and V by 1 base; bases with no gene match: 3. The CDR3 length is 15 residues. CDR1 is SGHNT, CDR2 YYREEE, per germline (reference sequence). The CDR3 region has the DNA TGTGCCAGCAGCTTGTCCCAGGGGGCCTACAATGAGCAGTTCTTC. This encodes CASSLSQGAYNEQFF.

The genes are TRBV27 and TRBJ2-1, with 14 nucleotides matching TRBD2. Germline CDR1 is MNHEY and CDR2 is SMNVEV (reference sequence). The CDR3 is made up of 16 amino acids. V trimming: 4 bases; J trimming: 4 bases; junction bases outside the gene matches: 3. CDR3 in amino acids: CASSSGLAGAYNEQFF. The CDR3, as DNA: TGTGCCAGCAGTTCGGGACTAGCGGGAGCGTACAATGAGCAGTTCTTC.

CDR3 sequence reads: CASSMGQLGSDTQYF. In DNA, the CDR3 is TGTGCCAGTAGTATGGGACAGTTGGGCTCAGATACGCAGTATTTT. V usage is TRBV19 and J usage is TRBJ2-3; TRBD1 agrees at 7 bases. V dropped 3 bases and J dropped 4; count of bases not matched to a gene: 7. The CDR3 has 15 amino acids. Germline CDR1 and CDR2: LNHDA and SQIVND (reference sequence). Together with reference TRBV19 and TRBJ2-3, the CDR3 gives the full variable domain: DGGITQSPKYLFRKEGQNVTLSCEQNLNHDAMYWYRQDPGQGLRLIYYSQIVNDFQKGDIAEGYSVSREKKESFPLTVTSAQKNPTAFYLCASSMGQLGSDTQYFGPGTRLTVL.

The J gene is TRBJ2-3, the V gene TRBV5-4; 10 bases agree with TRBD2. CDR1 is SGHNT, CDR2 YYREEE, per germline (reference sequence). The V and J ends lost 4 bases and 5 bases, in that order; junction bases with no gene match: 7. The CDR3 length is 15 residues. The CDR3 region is CASSISGGFRDTQYF. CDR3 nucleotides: TGTGCCAGCAGCATTAGCGGGGGGTTTAGAGATACGCAGTATTTT.

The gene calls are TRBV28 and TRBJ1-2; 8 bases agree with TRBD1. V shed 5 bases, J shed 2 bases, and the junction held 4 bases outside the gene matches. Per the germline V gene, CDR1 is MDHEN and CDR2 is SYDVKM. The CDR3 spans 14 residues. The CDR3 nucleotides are TGTGCCAGCAGTACCCACAGGGGGAACTATGGCTACACCTTC. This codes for CASSTHRGNYGYTF.

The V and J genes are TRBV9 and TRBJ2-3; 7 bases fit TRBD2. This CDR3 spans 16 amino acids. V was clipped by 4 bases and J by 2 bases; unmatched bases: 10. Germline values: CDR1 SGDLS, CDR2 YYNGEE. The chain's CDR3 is CASSPRGGATTDTQYF. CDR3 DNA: TGTGCCAGCAGCCCTCGGGGAGGGGCGACCACAGATACGCAGTATTTT. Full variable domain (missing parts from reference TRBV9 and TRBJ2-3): DSGVTQTPKHLITATGQRVTLRCSPRSGDLSVYWYQQSLDQGLQFLIQYYNGEERAKGNILERFSAQQFPDLHSELNLSSLELGDSALYFCASSPRGGATTDTQYFGPGTRLTVL.

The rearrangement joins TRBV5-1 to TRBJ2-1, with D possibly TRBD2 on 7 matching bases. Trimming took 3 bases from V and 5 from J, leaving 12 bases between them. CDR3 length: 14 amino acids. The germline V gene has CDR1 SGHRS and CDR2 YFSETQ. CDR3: CASSWRGPNNEQFF. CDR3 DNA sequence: TGCGCCAGCAGCTGGCGGGGGCCAAACAATGAGCAGTTCTTC.

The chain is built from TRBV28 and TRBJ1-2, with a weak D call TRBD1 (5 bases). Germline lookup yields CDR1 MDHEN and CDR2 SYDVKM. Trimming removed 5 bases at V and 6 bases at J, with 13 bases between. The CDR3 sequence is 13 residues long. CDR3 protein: CASSNRPRDGYTF. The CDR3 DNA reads TGTGCCAGCAGTAACCGACCCAGGGATGGCTACACCTTC.

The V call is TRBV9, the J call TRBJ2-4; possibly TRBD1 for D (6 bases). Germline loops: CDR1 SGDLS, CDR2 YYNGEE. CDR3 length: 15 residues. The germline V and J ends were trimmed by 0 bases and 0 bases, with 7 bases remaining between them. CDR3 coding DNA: TGTGCCAGCAGCGTAGAACAGGGAGCCAAAAACATTCAGTACTTC. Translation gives CASSVEQGAKNIQYF.

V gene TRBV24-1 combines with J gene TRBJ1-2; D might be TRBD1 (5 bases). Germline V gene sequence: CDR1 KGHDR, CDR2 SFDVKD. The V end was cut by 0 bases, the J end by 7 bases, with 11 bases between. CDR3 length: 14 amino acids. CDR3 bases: TGTGCCACCAGTGATTTGTGGGGACTAGGTGGCTACACCTTC. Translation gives CATSDLWGLGGYTF.

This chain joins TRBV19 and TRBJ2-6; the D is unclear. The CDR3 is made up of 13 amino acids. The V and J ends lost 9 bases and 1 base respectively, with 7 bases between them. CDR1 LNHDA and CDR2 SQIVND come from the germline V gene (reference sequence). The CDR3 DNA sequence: TGTGCCAGCCAAATTTCTGGGGCCAACGTCCTGACTTTC. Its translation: CASQISGANVLTF.

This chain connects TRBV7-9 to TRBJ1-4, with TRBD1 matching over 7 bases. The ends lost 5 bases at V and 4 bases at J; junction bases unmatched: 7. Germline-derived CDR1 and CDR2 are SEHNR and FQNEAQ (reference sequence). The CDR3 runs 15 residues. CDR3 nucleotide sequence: TGTGCCAGCAGCCTACAGGGGATTGGTAATGAAAAACTGTTTTTT. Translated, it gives CASSLQGIGNEKLFF.

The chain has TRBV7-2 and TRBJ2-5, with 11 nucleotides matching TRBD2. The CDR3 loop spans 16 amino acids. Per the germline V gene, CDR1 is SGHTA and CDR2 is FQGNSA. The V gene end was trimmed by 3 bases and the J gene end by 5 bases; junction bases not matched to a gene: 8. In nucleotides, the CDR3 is TGTGCCAGCAGCTTCGATGCTAGCGGGGGGAGGGAGACCCAGTACTTC. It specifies CASSFDASGGRETQYF.

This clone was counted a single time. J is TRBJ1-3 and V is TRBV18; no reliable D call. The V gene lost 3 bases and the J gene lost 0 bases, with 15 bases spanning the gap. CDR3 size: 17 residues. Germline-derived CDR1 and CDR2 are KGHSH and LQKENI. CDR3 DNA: TGTGCCAGCTCACCCTCCGGGGTCCTACGCTCTGGAAACACCATATATTTT. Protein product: CASSPSGVLRSGNTIYF.

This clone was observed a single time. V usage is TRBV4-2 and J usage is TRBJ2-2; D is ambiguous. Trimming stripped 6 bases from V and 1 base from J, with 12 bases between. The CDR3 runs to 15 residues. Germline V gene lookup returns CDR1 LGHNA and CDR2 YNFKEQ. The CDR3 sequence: CASRITTGNTGELFF. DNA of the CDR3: TGTGCCAGCAGGATAACTACGGGGAACACCGGGGAGCTGTTTTTT.

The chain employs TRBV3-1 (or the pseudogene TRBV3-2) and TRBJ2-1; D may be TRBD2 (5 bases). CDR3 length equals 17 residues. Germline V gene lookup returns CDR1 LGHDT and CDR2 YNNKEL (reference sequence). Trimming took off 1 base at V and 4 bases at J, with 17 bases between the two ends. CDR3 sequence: CASSQAVSRGTYNEQFF. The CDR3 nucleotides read TGTGCCAGCAGCCAAGCCGTCAGCCGGGGAACTTACAATGAGCAGTTCTTC.

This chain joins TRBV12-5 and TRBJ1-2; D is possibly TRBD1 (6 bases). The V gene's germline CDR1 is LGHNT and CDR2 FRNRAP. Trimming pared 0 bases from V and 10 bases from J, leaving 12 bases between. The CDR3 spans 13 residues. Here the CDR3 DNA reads TGTGCTAGTGGTTTGGTACCAGGGGATCCCTACACCTTC. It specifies CASGLVPGDPYTF.

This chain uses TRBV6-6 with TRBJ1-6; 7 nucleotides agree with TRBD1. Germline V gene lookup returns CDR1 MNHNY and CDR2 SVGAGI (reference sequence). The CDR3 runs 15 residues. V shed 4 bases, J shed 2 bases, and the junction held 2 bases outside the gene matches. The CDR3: CASSSDRAYNSPLHF. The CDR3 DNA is TGTGCCAGCAGTTCCGACAGGGCCTATAATTCACCCCTCCACTTT.